These 21 T cell receptor beta chains were all obtained from the same sample, sequenced in a study of cytomegalovirus exposure and HLA in healthy donors (dated by TCRdb to about 2017). Library creation used the immunoSEQ multiplex PCR assay. For the multiplex PCR, a mixture combining 60 forward primers for TCR Vbeta segments and 13 reverse primers for TCR Jbeta segments was used. Imported from immuneACCESS, the table was reduced by TCRdb to in-frame sequences with V and J called. These copies leave out some clones; in studies compared against another copy, an unresolved V gene accounts for under half, and the cause of the remainder is not known. A total of around 90,000 clones appear in this sample, approximately 68% of them only once. The top ten hold about 22% of the sample. Sequencing input: PBMCs. The receptor set was obtained from a woman in her 50s in good health and CMV-seropositive.

This chain joins TRBV4-2 and TRBJ2-3; D is undetermined. The CDR3 sequence is 15 residues long. Germline CDR1 reads LGHNA; CDR2 reads YNFKEQ. The V gene lost 1 base and the J gene lost 1 base, with 9 bases spanning the gap. The CDR3 sequence is CASSQVYRGTDTQYF. The CDR3 nucleotides read TGTGCCAGCAGCCAAGTTTATCGTGGCACAGATACGCAGTATTTT.

The CDR3 spells CASSDDLAGGFTDTQYF. For the CDR3, the DNA is TGTGCCAGCAGTGACGACCTAGCGGGGGGATTCACAGATACGCAGTATTTT. V usage is TRBV6-1 and J usage is TRBJ2-3; TRBD2 matches at 11 bases. Germline V lookup: CDR1 MNHNS, CDR2 SASEGT. V shed 3 bases and J 2 bases; nucleotides not matched to a gene: 7. The CDR3 is made up of 17 amino acids.

The rearrangement joins TRBV9 to TRBJ2-3; 13 bases match TRBD2. Germline V gene sequence: CDR1 SGDLS, CDR2 YYNGEE. The V segment lost 1 base and the J segment 4 bases; nucleotides outside the gene matches: 6. The CDR3 consists of 17 residues. CDR3 bases: TGTGCCAGCAGCGTATCCGGACTAGCGGGGGTTTCAGATACGCAGTATTTT. This sequence encodes CASSVSGLAGVSDTQYF. The whole variable domain, remainder taken from reference TRBV9 and TRBJ2-3, is DSGVTQTPKHLITATGQRVTLRCSPRSGDLSVYWYQQSLDQGLQFLIQYYNGEERAKGNILERFSAQQFPDLHSELNLSSLELGDSALYFCASSVSGLAGVSDTQYFGPGTRLTVL.

V usage is TRBV9 and J usage is TRBJ1-3; maybe TRBD1 (5 bases). This CDR3 region has 15 residues. Trimming removed 0 bases at V and 11 bases at J, with 18 bases between. Germline lookup yields CDR1 SGDLS and CDR2 YYNGEE. The CDR3 reads CASSVVGDTPNAIYF. DNA for the CDR3: TGTGCCAGCAGCGTAGTAGGGGATACTCCTAATGCCATATATTTT.

The chain has TRBV28 and TRBJ1-5, with D perhaps TRBD1 (6 bases). Per germline, CDR1 MDHEN and CDR2 SYDVKM. The ends were cut back, 7 bases at V and 7 bases at J, with 26 bases in the middle. CDR3 size: 17 residues. The CDR3 DNA reads as TGTGCCAGCACCCTAGGAAAAGGGGGTACGATGGGACAGCCCCAGCATTTT. Amino acids: CASTLGKGGTMGQPQHF.

The chain links TRBV6-6 to TRBJ2-7, with a weak D call TRBD1 (6 bases). Germline assignment: CDR1 MNHNY and CDR2 SVGAGI (reference sequence). The CDR3 is 13 amino acids. The V end was cut by 6 bases, the J end by 1 base, with 10 bases between. The CDR3 DNA reads TGTGCCAGCAGCATTGGACAGTCCTACGAGCAGTACTTC. It encodes CASSIGQSYEQYF.

V gene TRBV2 combines with J gene TRBJ2-7, with D tentatively TRBD2 (5 bases). Deletions cut 2 bases from V and 3 bases from J, with 11 bases between. CDR1 and CDR2 from the germline V gene are SNHLY and FYNNEI. The CDR3 runs to 14 residues. In DNA form, the CDR3 reads TGTGCCAGCAGTGAAAGGACTGGGAGCTACGAGCAGTACTTC. This gives the protein CASSERTGSYEQYF.

The chain combines TRBV7-6 with TRBJ2-7; D perhaps matches TRBD2 (5 bases). CDR1 SGHVS and CDR2 FNYEAQ come from the germline V gene. The CDR3 is 15 residues long. The V end lost 0 bases, the J end lost 6 bases, and 15 bases lay between the germline ends. CDR3 in DNA: TGTGCCAGCAGCTTAGCGTACCGCGGAGGATCCGAGCAGTACTTC. It translates to CASSLAYRGGSEQYF.

The genes are TRBV6-5 and TRBJ1-1; 8 positions match TRBD1. Germline V gives CDR1 MNHEY, CDR2 SVGAGI. The CDR3 has 14 amino acids. Unmatched junction bases numbered 10, after V lost 6 bases and J lost 7 bases. CDR3 in DNA: TGTGCCAGCAGCGGACCGGACAGGGCCTTTGAAGCTTTCTTT. This codes for CASSGPDRAFEAFF.

The chain combines TRBV11-2 with TRBJ1-1, with TRBD1 matching 8 bases. Germline V CDR1 and CDR2: SGHAT, FQNNGV. The trim removed 4 bases at V and 6 bases at J, leaving 7 bases unmatched. The CDR3 contains 14 residues. The CDR3 DNA reads as TGTGCCAGCAGCTGGACAGGGTACAGGGCTGAAGCTTTCTTT. Protein: CASSWTGYRAEAFF.

The rearrangement uses TRBV5-1 and TRBJ2-5; D perhaps matches TRBD2 (6 bases). The germline V gene has CDR1 SGHRS and CDR2 YFSETQ. V lost 0 bases and J 5 bases, leaving 14 bases between the germline ends. This CDR3 has 15 amino acids. CDR3 nucleotide sequence: TGCGCCAGCAGCTTGGTACTAGCTAGAGGGGAGACCCAGTACTTC. This encodes CASSLVLARGETQYF.

This clone was observed a handful of times. The chain links TRBV6-1 to TRBJ2-1; 8 bases map to TRBD1. Per the germline V gene, CDR1 is MNHNS and CDR2 is SASEGT. The CDR3 has 15 amino acids. V lost 5 bases, J lost 0 bases, and 3 bases stayed unmatched. For the CDR3, the DNA is TGTGCCAGCAGTTGGGACAGGAGCTCCTACAATGAGCAGTTCTTC. This sequence encodes CASSWDRSSYNEQFF.

J is TRBJ2-1 and V is TRBV6-5; 8 nucleotides agree with TRBD2. CDR1 is MNHEY and CDR2 is SVGAGI in the germline V gene. This CDR3 is 15 amino acids long. V lost 6 bases and J lost 2; bases outside the gene matches: 6. The DNA of the CDR3 is TGTGCCAGCAGCTACGGGACTAGTCCCTACAATGAGCAGTTCTTC. Translated: CASSYGTSPYNEQFF.

The chain combines TRBV11-2 with TRBJ2-3; TRBD2 aligns across 7 bases. The CDR3 has 14 amino acids. The junction had 6 bases not matched to a gene; V was cut back by 4 bases and J by 5 bases. CDR1 is SGHAT and CDR2 is FQNNGV in the germline V gene. CDR3: CASSYRTSGDTQYF. The DNA of the CDR3 is TGTGCCAGCAGCTATCGGACTAGTGGAGATACGCAGTATTTT.

The chain combines TRBV7-2 with TRBJ1-6; tentative D call: TRBD1 (6 bases). The V gene lost 5 bases and the J gene lost 10 bases, with 24 bases spanning the gap. The germline CDR1 and CDR2 sequences are SGHTA and FQGNSA. This CDR3 has 17 amino acids. The CDR3 region is CASSTDLQGTSGSPLHF. The CDR3 bases are TGTGCCAGCAGCACCGATTTACAGGGAACCTCTGGATCACCCCTCCACTTT. Supplemented by reference TRBV7-2 and TRBJ1-6, the full variable domain reads GAGVSQSPSNKVTEKGKDVELRCDPISGHTALYWYRQSLGQGLEFLIYFQGNSAPDKSGLPSDRFSAERTGGSVSTLTIQRTQQEDSAVYLCASSTDLQGTSGSPLHFGNGTRLTVT.

This clone was detected a few times. V is TRBV7-6 and J is TRBJ2-6; TRBD1 matches 9 bases. Germline V gene data show CDR1 as SGHVS and CDR2 as FNYEAQ. CDR3 length: 16 amino acids. V lost 5 bases, J lost 2 bases, and 4 bases stayed unmatched. The CDR3 bases are TGTGCCAGCAGCCCGCGGACAGGGGCTGGGGCCAACGTCCTGACTTTC. Its translation: CASSPRTGAGANVLTF.

This clone has more than one count but fewer than ten. The V and J genes are TRBV6-1 and TRBJ1-2; a possible D gene is TRBD1 (5 bases). Looked up from germline, CDR1 is MNHNS and CDR2 is SASEGT. CDR3 length equals 14 residues. V lost 9 bases, J lost 7 bases, and 21 bases lay in between. CDR3 region: CASPAPTAGGGYTF. The CDR3 nucleotides read TGTGCCAGTCCCGCTCCGACAGCCGGGGGTGGCTACACCTTC.

The chain has TRBV29-1 and TRBJ1-1, with 8 bases identical to TRBD1. CDR1 SQVTM and CDR2 ANQGSEA come from the germline V gene. This CDR3 has 13 amino acids. The ends lost 6 bases at V and 5 bases at J; junction bases unmatched: 8. CDR3 in amino acids: CSVRGQGETEAFF. The DNA for the CDR3 is TGCAGCGTCCGTGGACAGGGAGAGACTGAAGCTTTCTTT.

This rearrangement joins TRBV28 to TRBJ1-2, with 9 positions matching TRBD1. The CDR3 is 14 amino acids. The germline CDR1 and CDR2 sequences are MDHEN and SYDVKM. The trim removed 6 bases at V and 8 bases at J, leaving 10 bases unmatched. The CDR3 nucleotides are TGTGCCAGCAGACCTACAGGGGGCGCTGGGGGCTACACCTTC. This translates into CASRPTGGAGGYTF.

V and J are TRBV5-1 and TRBJ2-1; 9 nucleotides match TRBD2. The CDR3 totals 17 residues. The germline V gene has CDR1 SGHRS and CDR2 YFSETQ. Losses at the gene ends were 0 bases for V and 0 bases for J; bases not matched to a gene: 4. The CDR3, as DNA: TGCGCCAGCAGCTTGGGGCGGGGGGGTCTCTCCTACAATGAGCAGTTCTTC. Its translation: CASSLGRGGLSYNEQFF.

The chain joins TRBV6-5 to TRBJ1-2; 7 nucleotides match TRBD1. The V and J ends lost 2 bases and 3 bases, in that order; junction bases with no gene match: 9. Germline CDR1 reads MNHEY; CDR2 reads SVGAGI. This CDR3 is 16 amino acids long. The CDR3 DNA is TGTGCCAGCAGTTACGGAGGGATGGGACAGCACTATGGCTACACCTTC. Protein: CASSYGGMGQHYGYTF.